This TCR beta chain was obtained from a study of T cell changes during pregnancy in multiple sclerosis. The CDR3 spans 13 residues. Per germline, CDR1 LNHNV and CDR2 YYDKDF (reference sequence). The V gene lost 0 bases and the J gene lost 2 bases, with 4 bases spanning the gap. Assay used: immunoSEQ multiplex PCR; TCRdb lists only in-frame clones, some missing. The sample includes roughly 30,000 clones, 75% to 90% of them seen just once. This chain links TRBV15 with TRBJ1-1; the D is unclear. This sequence was found in a female donor in good health, enrolled as a control in a pregnancy study. The sample in question was CD4+ T cells from peripheral blood mononuclear cells, obtained in the first trimester of pregnancy. CDR3: CATSRDSNTEAFF. For the CDR3, the DNA is TGTGCCACCAGCAGAGATTCTAACACTGAAGCTTTCTTT.